This entry lists 16 T cell receptor beta chains sequenced from one sample in a study of blood T cell repertoires in COVID-19. Libraries were prepared by immunoSEQ multiplex PCR; TCRdb keeps only in-frame clonotypes and omits some of them. The sample consists of hundreds of thousands of clones, 85% to 90% of them appearing once. The sequenced sample was peripheral blood. Receptors were obtained from a woman aged 50 to 60 with active or convalescent COVID-19.

This chain connects TRBV6-5 to TRBJ1-1; D is possibly TRBD1 (6 bases). V lost 2 bases, J lost 4 bases, and 11 bases lay in between. The CDR3 covers 14 residues. Germline CDR1 reads MNHEY; CDR2 reads SVGAGI. CDR3 loop: CASSYVTGSTEAFF. In DNA, the CDR3 is TGTGCCAGCAGTTACGTGACAGGAAGCACTGAAGCTTTCTTT.

V is TRBV27 and J is TRBJ2-1; TRBD2 aligns across 13 bases. Germline assignment: CDR1 MNHEY and CDR2 SMNVEV (reference sequence). J was trimmed by 10 bases and V by 6 bases; bases with no gene match: 9. The CDR3 extends over 15 amino acids. CDR3 coding DNA: TGTGCCAGCAGCTTTGGGACTAGCGGGACTCGAGAGCAGTTCTTC. Translation gives CASSFGTSGTREQFF.

The chain carries TRBV19 and TRBJ1-3, with 7 bases lining up with TRBD1. The CDR3 spans 18 residues. Unmatched junction bases numbered 8, after V lost 0 bases and J lost 0 bases. Germline lookup yields CDR1 LNHDA and CDR2 SQIVND (reference sequence). In nucleotides, the CDR3 is TGTGCCAGTAGTATAGATCGGAGGGGGCGAAGCTCTGGAAACACCATATATTTT. It codes for CASSIDRRGRSSGNTIYF.

The chain recombines TRBV6-5 with TRBJ1-2, with TRBD1 as a possible D gene (5 bases). Germline V gene lookup returns CDR1 MNHEY and CDR2 SVGAGI. V was trimmed by 5 bases and J by 4 bases, leaving 8 bases between them. This CDR3 comprises 12 residues. CDR3 nucleotide sequence: TGTGCCAGCAGTCCCGGGGGCTATGGCTACACCTTC. It translates to CASSPGGYGYTF.

The V gene is TRBV5-5, the J gene TRBJ1-6; D gene unclear. V lost 0 bases to trimming and J lost 5 bases, with 12 bases between them. Germline-derived CDR1 and CDR2 are SGHKS and YYEKEE (reference sequence). This CDR3 has 16 amino acids. The CDR3 spells CASSLVITRNNSPLHF. The CDR3 coding sequence is TGTGCCAGCAGCTTGGTAATTACGCGAAATAATTCACCCCTCCACTTT. The whole variable domain, filled in from reference TRBV5-5 and TRBJ1-6, reads DAGVTQSPTHLIKTRGQQVTLRCSPISGHKSVSWYQQVLGQGPQFIFQYYEKEERGRGNFPDRFSARQFPNYSSELNVNALLLGDSALYLCASSLVITRNNSPLHFGNGTRLTVT.

The chain's CDR3 is CASSQGGLAGAGDTQYF. The CDR3 DNA sequence: TGCGCCAGCAGCCAAGGAGGGCTAGCGGGGGCAGGGGATACGCAGTATTTT. The chain employs TRBV5-1 and TRBJ2-3, with 10 bases matching TRBD2. V lost 4 bases and J lost 6; bases outside the gene matches: 14. In germline, CDR1 is SGHRS, CDR2 YFSETQ. The CDR3 contains 17 residues.

The chain is built from TRBV2 and TRBJ1-5; D is ambiguous. Trimming stripped 6 bases from V and 11 bases from J, with 26 bases between. Per the germline V gene, CDR1 is SNHLY and CDR2 is FYNNEI. The CDR3 has 16 residues. The CDR3 nucleotides read TGTGCCAGCAGCGGCTTTGAGGTTTCCATAGCAATTGCCCAGCATTTT. This encodes CASSGFEVSIAIAQHF.

The rearrangement links TRBV6-5 to TRBJ2-1; 10 nucleotides align to TRBD2. The CDR3 loop spans 14 amino acids. V shed 10 bases and J 8 bases; nucleotides not matched to a gene: 11. Germline V gene sequence: CDR1 MNHEY, CDR2 SVGAGI. CDR3 coding DNA: TGTGCCACTCGGCTAGCGGGAGAAAGCGATGAGCAGTTCTTC. Translated, it gives CATRLAGESDEQFF.

V gene TRBV5-1 combines with J gene TRBJ2-2; a weak D match, TRBD2 (5 bases). The V end was cut by 5 bases, the J end by 6 bases, with 17 bases between. The CDR3 sequence is 15 residues long. Per the germline V gene, CDR1 is SGHRS and CDR2 is YFSETQ. CDR3 amino acids: CASSLTGERAGELFF. The CDR3, as DNA: TGCGCCAGCAGTCTCACTGGTGAGAGGGCCGGGGAGCTGTTTTTT. Drawing the rest from reference TRBV5-1 and TRBJ2-2, the complete variable domain is KAGVTQTPRYLIKTRGQQVTLSCSPISGHRSVSWYQQTPGQGLQFLFEYFSETQRNKGNFPGRFSGRQFSNSRSEMNVSTLELGDSALYLCASSLTGERAGELFFGEGSRLTVL.

The count of this clone is one. The V call is TRBV6-5, the J call TRBJ2-7; 10 positions agree with TRBD2. The CDR3 is 16 amino acids. Germline V gives CDR1 MNHEY, CDR2 SVGAGI. J lost 7 bases, V lost 2 bases, and 11 bases had no gene match. The CDR3 DNA sequence: TGTGCCAGCAGTTACGCCACTAGCGGGGAAGGAGGGGAGCAGTACTTC. Residues: CASSYATSGEGGEQYF.

The chain has TRBV18 and TRBJ2-2; 9 positions agree with TRBD2. J lost 3 bases, V lost 1 base, and 9 bases had no gene match. CDR3 length: 18 residues. Looked up from germline, CDR1 is KGHSH and CDR2 is LQKENI. The CDR3 loop reads CASSPRDSGGPHTGELFF. The CDR3, as DNA: TGTGCCAGCTCACCACGGGATAGCGGGGGCCCCCACACCGGGGAGCTGTTTTTT.

The chain combines TRBV4-3 with TRBJ2-1; TRBD1 matches at 10 bases. V gave up 8 bases and J gave up 2 bases; unmatched junction bases: 3. Germline CDR1 reads LGHNA; CDR2 reads YSLEER. The CDR3 loop spans 14 amino acids. The CDR3 is CASAGQGPYNEQFF. CDR3 nucleotide sequence: TGCGCCAGCGCGGGACAGGGGCCCTACAATGAGCAGTTCTTC.

The chain links TRBV27 to TRBJ1-1, with unresolved D. This CDR3 is 15 amino acids long. Germline CDR1 MNHEY, CDR2 SMNVEV (reference sequence). Trimming cost V 6 bases and J 0 bases, with 14 bases left between them. The CDR3 sequence: CASSHSIALNTEAFF. For the CDR3, the DNA is TGTGCCAGCAGCCATTCCATAGCTCTGAACACTGAAGCTTTCTTT.

The genes are TRBV28 and TRBJ1-5; 7 nucleotides agree with TRBD1. Germline loops: CDR1 MDHEN, CDR2 SYDVKM. V was pared by 8 bases and J by 2 bases, with 6 bases of the junction left unmatched. The CDR3 spans 14 residues. The CDR3 region is CASQGEVRNQPQHF. Written as DNA, the CDR3 is TGTGCCAGCCAGGGGGAGGTACGCAATCAGCCCCAGCATTTT.

This clone has a single count. The gene calls are TRBV2 and TRBJ2-1, with 7 bases lining up with TRBD2. The CDR3 loop spans 14 amino acids. Germline V CDR1 and CDR2: SNHLY, FYNNEI. Germline trimming cut 6 bases from V and 0 bases from J; bases unmatched to any gene: 2. The CDR3 here is CASRGGDSYNEQFF. The CDR3 nucleotides read TGTGCCAGCAGGGGGGGGGACTCCTACAATGAGCAGTTCTTC.

The rearrangement links TRBV7-6 to TRBJ2-1, with TRBD2 matching over 7 bases. Germline V CDR1 and CDR2: SGHVS, FNYEAQ. The J segment lost 5 bases and the V segment lost 2 bases, leaving 6 bases of the junction unmatched. This CDR3 comprises 15 residues. The CDR3 reads CASSLMGGDDNEQFF. In DNA, the CDR3 is TGTGCCAGCAGCTTAATGGGGGGGGACGACAATGAGCAGTTCTTC.